Here is one T cell receptor (beta chain) with its context. Its target is unknown. The PCR used 60 Vbeta and 13 Jbeta primers. Measured with immunoSEQ multiplex PCR; TCRdb has only the in-frame clones, and not every one. The table includes some 140,000 clones, approximately 85% detected once. This record comes from a study of cytomegalovirus exposure and HLA in healthy donors. This CDR3 is 17 amino acids long. V shed 3 bases and J 0 bases; nucleotides not matched to a gene: 8. CDR1 LNHNV and CDR2 YYDKDF come from the germline V gene (reference sequence). Study-level points and caveats: Presence/absence analyses assumed roughly uniform sequencing depth across donors. A previous analysis found most TCR beta V segments productive roughly 87% or roughly 30% of the time. Associated with cytomegalovirus, according to the listing, were 164 TCR beta chains.

The clonotype comes from a woman aged 25 to 39 in good health and CMV-seropositive. This chain uses TRBV15 with TRBJ1-5, with 7 bases fitting TRBD1. What was sequenced was PBMCs. DNA for the CDR3: TGTGCCACCAGCAGGGGACAGCTTCTTTATAGCAATCAGCCCCAGCATTTT. Its protein is CATSRGQLLYSNQPQHF. Combining the CDR3 with reference TRBV15 and TRBJ1-5 gives the whole variable domain DAMVIQNPRYQVTQFGKPVTLSCSQTLNHNVMYWYQQKSSQAPKLLFHYYDKDFNNEADTPDNFQSRRPNTSFCFLDIRSPGLGDTAMYLCATSRGQLLYSNQPQHFGDGTRLSIL.